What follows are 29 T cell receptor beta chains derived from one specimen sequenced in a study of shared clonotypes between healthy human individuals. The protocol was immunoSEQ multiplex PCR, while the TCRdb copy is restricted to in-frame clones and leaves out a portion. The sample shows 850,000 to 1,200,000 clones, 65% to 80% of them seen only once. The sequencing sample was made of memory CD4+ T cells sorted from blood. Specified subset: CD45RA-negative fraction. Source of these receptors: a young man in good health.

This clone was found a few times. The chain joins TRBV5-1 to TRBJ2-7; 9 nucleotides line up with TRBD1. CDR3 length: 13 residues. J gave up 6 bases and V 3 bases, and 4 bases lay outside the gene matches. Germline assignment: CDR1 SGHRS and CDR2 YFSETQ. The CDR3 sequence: CASSSDRGGEQYF. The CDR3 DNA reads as TGCGCCAGCAGCTCGGACAGGGGAGGCGAGCAGTACTTC.

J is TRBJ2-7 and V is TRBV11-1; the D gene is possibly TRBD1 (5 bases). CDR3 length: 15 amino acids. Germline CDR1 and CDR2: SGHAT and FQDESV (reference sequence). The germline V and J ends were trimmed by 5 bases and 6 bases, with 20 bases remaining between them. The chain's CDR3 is CASSRAGPGRGEQYF. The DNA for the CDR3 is TGTGCCAGCAGCCGGGCCGGGCCCGGAAGGGGCGAGCAGTACTTC.

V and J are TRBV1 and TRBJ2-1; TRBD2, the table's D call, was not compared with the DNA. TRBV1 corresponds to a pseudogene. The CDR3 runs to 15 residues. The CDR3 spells CTSSHSETSGNEQFF. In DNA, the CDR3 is TGCACCAGCAGCCACTCCGAGACTAGCGGAAATGAGCAGTTCTTC.

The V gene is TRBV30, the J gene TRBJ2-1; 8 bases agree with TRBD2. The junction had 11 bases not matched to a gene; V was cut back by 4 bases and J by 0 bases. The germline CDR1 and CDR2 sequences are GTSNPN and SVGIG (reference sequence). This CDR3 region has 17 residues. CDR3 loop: CAWKLASGLSSYNEQFF. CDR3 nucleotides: TGTGCCTGGAAGCTCGCTAGCGGGTTAAGCTCCTACAATGAGCAGTTCTTC.

The CDR3 DNA sequence: TGTGCCAGCAGTGTCACAGGGGAATATGGCTACACCTTC. Its protein product is CASSVTGEYGYTF. The rearrangement uses TRBV6-1 and TRBJ1-2; 7 nucleotides agree with TRBD1. The CDR3 is made up of 13 amino acids. Germline loops: CDR1 MNHNS, CDR2 SASEGT. J lost 5 bases, V lost 4 bases, and 4 bases had no gene match.

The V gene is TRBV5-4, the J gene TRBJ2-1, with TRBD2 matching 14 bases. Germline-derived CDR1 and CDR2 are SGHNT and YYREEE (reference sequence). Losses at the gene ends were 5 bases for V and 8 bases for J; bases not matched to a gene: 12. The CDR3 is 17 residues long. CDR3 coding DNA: TGTGCCAGCAGGCAGGGGGGACTAGCGGGAGACATGGATGAGCAGTTCTTC. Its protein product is CASRQGGLAGDMDEQFF.

CDR3 sequence: CASSPRGDYYEQYF. The CDR3 nucleotides are TGTGCCAGCAGCCCTAGGGGGGACTACTACGAGCAGTACTTC. The J gene is TRBJ2-7, the V gene TRBV11-2; D may be TRBD2 (7 bases). CDR1 and CDR2 (germline): SGHAT, FQNNGV. The CDR3 sequence is 14 residues long. Trimming took 5 bases from V and 3 from J, leaving 14 bases between them.

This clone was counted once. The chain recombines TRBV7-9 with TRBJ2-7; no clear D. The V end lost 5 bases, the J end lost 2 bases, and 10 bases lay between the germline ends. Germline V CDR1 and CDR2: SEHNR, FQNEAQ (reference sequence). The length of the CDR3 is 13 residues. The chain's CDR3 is CASSRTVTYEQYF. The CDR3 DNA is TGTGCCAGCAGCCGAACTGTGACCTACGAGCAGTACTTC.

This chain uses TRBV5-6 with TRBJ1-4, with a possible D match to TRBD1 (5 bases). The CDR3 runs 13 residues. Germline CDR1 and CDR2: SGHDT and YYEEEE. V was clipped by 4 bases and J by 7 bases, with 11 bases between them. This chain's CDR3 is CASSGGKGEKLFF. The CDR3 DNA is TGTGCCAGCAGCGGGGGGAAGGGTGAAAAACTGTTTTTT.

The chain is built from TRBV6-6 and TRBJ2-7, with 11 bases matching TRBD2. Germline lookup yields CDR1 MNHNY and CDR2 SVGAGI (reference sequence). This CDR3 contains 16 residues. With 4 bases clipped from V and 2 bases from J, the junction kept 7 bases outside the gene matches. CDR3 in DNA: TGTGCCAGCAGTTCACGGGGACTAGCGGAGACCTACGAGCAGTACTTC. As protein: CASSSRGLAETYEQYF.

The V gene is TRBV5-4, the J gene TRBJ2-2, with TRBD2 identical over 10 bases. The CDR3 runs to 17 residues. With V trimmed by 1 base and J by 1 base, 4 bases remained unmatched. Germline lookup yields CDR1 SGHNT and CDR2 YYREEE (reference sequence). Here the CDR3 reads CASSLTAGGLNTGELFF. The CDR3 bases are TGTGCCAGCAGCTTGACAGCGGGGGGGCTGAACACCGGGGAGCTGTTTTTT.

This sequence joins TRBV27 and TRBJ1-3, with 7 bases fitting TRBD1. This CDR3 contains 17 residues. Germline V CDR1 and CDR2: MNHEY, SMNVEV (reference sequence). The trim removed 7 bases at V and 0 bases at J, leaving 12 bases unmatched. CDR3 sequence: CASTPRGGPFSGNTIYF. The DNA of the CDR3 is TGTGCCAGCACCCCCAGGGGGGGTCCATTCTCTGGAAACACCATATATTTT.

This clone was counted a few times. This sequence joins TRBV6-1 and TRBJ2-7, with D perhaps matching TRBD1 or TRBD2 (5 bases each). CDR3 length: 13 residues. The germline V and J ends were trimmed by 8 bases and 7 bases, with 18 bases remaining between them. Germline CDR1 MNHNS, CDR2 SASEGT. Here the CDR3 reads CASGVGTVVEQYF. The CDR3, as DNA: TGTGCCAGCGGGGTCGGGACGGTTGTGGAGCAGTACTTC.

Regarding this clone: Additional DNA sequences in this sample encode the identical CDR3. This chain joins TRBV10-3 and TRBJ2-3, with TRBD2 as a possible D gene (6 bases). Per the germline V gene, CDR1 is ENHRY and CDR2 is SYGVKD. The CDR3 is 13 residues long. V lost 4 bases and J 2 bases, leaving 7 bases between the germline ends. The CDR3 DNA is TGTGCCATCAGTGGCGGGGCCACAGATACGCAGTATTTT. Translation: CAISGGATDTQYF.

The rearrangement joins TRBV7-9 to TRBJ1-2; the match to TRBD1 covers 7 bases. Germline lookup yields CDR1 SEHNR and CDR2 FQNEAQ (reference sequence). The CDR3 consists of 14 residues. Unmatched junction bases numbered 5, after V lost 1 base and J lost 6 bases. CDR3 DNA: TGTGCCAGCAGCTTAGAGGGAGGGGGCGATGGCTACACCTTC. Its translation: CASSLEGGGDGYTF.

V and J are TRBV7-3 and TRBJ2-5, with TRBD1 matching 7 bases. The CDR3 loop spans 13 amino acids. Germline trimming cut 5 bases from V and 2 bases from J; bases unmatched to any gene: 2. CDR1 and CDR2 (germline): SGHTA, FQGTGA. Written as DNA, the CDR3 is TGTGCCAGCAGCCGGGGACAGCAAGAGACCCAGTACTTC. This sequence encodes CASSRGQQETQYF.

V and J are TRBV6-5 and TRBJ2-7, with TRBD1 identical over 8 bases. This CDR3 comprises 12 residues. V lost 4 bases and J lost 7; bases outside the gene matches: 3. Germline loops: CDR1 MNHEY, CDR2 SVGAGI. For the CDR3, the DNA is TGTGCCAGCAGTTCAACAGGGGGAGAGCAGTACTTC. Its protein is CASSSTGGEQYF.

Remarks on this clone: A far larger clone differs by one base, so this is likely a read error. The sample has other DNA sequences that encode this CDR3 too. The CDR3 loop reads CASSLLGGRVGEQYF. The CDR3 DNA sequence: TGTGCCAGCAGCTTACTCGGAGGCAGGGTGGGCGAGCAGTACTTC. The chain combines TRBV7-2 with TRBJ2-7; D tentatively fits TRBD1 or TRBD2 (5 bases each). The CDR3 has 15 residues. The V and J ends lost 2 bases and 6 bases respectively, with 17 bases between them. Germline CDR1 reads SGHTA; CDR2 reads FQGNSA.

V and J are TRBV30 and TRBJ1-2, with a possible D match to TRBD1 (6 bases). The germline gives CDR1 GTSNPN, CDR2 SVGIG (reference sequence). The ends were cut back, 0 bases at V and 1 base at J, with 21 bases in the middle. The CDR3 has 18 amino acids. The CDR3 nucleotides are TGTGCCTGGAGTGTACGAAATCGGATAGGAGGGGGTAACTATGGCTACACCTTC. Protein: CAWSVRNRIGGGNYGYTF. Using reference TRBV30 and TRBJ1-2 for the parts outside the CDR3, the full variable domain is SQTIHQWPATLVQPVGSPLSLECTVEGTSNPNLYWYRQAAGRGLQLLFYSVGIGQISSEVPQNLSASRPQDRQFILSSKKLLLSDSGFYLCAWSVRNRIGGGNYGYTFGSGTRLTVV.

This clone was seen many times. The CDR3 coding sequence is TGTGCCAGCAGTGTAAGCGGGAGTGTCACCGGGGAGCTGTTTTTT. Residues: CASSVSGSVTGELFF. The chain is built from TRBV27 and TRBJ2-2; 8 bases line up with TRBD2. The CDR3 length is 15 residues. Germline lookup yields CDR1 MNHEY and CDR2 SMNVEV (reference sequence). With 5 bases clipped from V and 4 bases from J, the junction kept 6 bases outside the gene matches.

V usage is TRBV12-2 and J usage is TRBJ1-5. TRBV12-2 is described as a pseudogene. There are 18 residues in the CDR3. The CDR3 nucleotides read TGTGCAAGTCGCTTATCCCCGCGTCCTATAAAAAGCAATCAGCCCCAGCATTTT. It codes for CASRLSPRPIKSNQPQHF.

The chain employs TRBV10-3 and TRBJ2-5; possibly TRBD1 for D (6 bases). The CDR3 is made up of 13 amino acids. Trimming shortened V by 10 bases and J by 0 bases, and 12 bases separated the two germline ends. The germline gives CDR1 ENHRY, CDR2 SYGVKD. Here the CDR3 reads CASGQPYQETQYF. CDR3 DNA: TGTGCCAGCGGACAGCCGTACCAAGAGACCCAGTACTTC.

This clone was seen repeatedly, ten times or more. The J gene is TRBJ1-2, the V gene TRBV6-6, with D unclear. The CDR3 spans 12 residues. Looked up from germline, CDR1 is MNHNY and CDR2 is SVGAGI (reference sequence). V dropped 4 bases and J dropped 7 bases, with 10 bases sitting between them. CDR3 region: CASSWTDPGYTF. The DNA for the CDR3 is TGTGCCAGCAGTTGGACGGACCCTGGCTACACCTTC.

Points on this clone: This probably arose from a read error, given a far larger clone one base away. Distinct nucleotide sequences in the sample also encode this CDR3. In nucleotides, the CDR3 is TGTGCCACCAGCAGAGATCAAGATACGCAGTATTTT. It encodes CATSRDQDTQYF. J is TRBJ2-3 and V is TRBV15; no firm D call. Trimming removed 0 bases at V and 5 bases at J, with 3 bases between. The CDR3 loop spans 12 amino acids. CDR1 LNHNV and CDR2 YYDKDF come from the germline V gene (reference sequence).

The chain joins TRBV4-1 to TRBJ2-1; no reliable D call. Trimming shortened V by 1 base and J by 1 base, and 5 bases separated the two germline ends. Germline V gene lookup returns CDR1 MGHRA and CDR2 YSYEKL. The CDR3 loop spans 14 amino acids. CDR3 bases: TGCGCCAGCAGCCAAGGGGTTTCCTACAATGAGCAGTTCTTC. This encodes CASSQGVSYNEQFF.

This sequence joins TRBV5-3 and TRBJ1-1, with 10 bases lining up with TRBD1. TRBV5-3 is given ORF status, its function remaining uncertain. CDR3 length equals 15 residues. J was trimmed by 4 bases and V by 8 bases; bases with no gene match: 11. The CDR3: CASSRRQGAGTEAFF. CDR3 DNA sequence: TGTGCCAGCAGCAGGAGACAGGGGGCAGGCACTGAAGCTTTCTTT.

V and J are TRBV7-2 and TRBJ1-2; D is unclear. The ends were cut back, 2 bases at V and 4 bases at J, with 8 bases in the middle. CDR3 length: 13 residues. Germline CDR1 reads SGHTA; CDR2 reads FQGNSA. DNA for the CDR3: TGTGCCAGCAGCTTACTAGACATCTATGGCTACACCTTC. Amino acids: CASSLLDIYGYTF. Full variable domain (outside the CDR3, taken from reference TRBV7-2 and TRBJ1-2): GAGVSQSPSNKVTEKGKDVELRCDPISGHTALYWYRQSLGQGLEFLIYFQGNSAPDKSGLPSDRFSAERTGGSVSTLTIQRTQQEDSAVYLCASSLLDIYGYTFGSGTRLTVV.

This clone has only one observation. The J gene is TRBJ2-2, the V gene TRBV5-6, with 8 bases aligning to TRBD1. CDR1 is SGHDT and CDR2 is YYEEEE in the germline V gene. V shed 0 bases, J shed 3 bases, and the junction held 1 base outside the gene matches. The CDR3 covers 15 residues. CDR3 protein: CASSLGQGYTGELFF. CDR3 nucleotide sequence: TGTGCCAGCAGCTTGGGACAGGGGTACACCGGGGAGCTGTTTTTT.

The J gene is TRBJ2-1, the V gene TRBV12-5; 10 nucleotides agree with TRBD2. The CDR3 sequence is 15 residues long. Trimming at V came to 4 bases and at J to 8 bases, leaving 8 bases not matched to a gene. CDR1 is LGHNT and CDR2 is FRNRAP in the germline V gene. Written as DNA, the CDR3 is TGTGCTAGTGGTTCGCAGCGGGAGGGCCTTCATGAGCAGTTCTTC. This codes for CASGSQREGLHEQFF.